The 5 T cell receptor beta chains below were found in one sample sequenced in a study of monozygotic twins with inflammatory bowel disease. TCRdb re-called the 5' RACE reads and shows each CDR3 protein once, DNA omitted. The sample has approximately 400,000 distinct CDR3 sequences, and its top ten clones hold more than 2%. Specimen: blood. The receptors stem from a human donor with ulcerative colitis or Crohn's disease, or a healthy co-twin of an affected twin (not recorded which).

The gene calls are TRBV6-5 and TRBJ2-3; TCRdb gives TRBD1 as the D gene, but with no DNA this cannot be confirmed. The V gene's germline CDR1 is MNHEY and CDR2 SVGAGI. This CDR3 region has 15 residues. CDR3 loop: CASSYSRGLTDTQYF.

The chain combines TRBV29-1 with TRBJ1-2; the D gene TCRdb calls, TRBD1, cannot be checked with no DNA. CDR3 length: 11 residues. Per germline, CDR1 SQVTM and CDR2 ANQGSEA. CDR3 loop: CSVDRVNGYTF.

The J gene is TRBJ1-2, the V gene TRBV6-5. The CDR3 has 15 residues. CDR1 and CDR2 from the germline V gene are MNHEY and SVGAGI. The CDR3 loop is CASSYSWAANYGYTF.

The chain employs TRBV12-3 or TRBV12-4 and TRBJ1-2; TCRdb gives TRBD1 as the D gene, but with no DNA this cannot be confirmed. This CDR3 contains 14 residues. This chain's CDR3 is CASGRQGRSYGYTF.

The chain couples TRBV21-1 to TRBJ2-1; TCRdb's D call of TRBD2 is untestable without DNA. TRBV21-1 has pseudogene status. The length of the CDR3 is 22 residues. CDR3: CASTKKVTRPGLVIGPYNEQFF.